These 18 T cell receptor beta chains were sequenced from one sample in a study of T cell responses to AZD1222 COVID-19 vaccine. Here immunoSEQ multiplex PCR was the method, and the copy in TCRdb shows in-frame clones only, minus some. The sample has about 150,000 clones, more than 75% seen once. The input for sequencing was peripheral blood, taken on day 0 of AZD1222 vaccination. These receptors were taken from an adult in good health.

The table lists this clone with a count of one. V and J are TRBV7-8 and TRBJ2-7; weak D call: TRBD1 (6 bases). The CDR3 has 15 residues. V was clipped by 5 bases and J by 3 bases, with 17 bases between them. Germline loops: CDR1 SGHVS, CDR2 FQNEAQ. CDR3: CASSHEQGPYYEQYF. The CDR3 region has the DNA TGTGCCAGCAGCCACGAACAGGGTCCGTACTACGAGCAGTACTTC. The complete variable domain, with remaining parts taken from reference TRBV7-8 and TRBJ2-7, reads GAGVSQSPRYKVAKRGQDVALRCDPISGHVSLFWYQQALGQGPEFLTYFQNEAQLDKSGLPSDRFFAERPEGSVSTLKIQRTQQEDSAVYLCASSHEQGPYYEQYFGPGTRLTVT.

The DNA of the CDR3 is TGTGCCAGCAGCTTTGGCCTCAACTATGGCTACACCTTC. Its protein is CASSFGLNYGYTF. The rearrangement joins TRBV11-2 to TRBJ1-2; D not certain. The CDR3 contains 13 residues. Deletions cut 3 bases from V and 2 bases from J, with 7 bases between. The germline gives CDR1 SGHAT, CDR2 FQNNGV.

The chain uses TRBV30 and TRBJ1-1, with D unclear. Germline-derived CDR1 and CDR2 are GTSNPN and SVGIG (reference sequence). V lost 4 bases, J lost 5 bases, and 5 bases lay in between. This CDR3 spans 10 amino acids. The CDR3 DNA reads TGTGCCTGGACCGGGACTGAAGCTTTCTTT. Translating gives CAWTGTEAFF.

This clone came up a few times. This chain links TRBV7-3 with TRBJ2-2, with D perhaps TRBD1 (5 bases). Germline V gene lookup returns CDR1 SGHTA and CDR2 FQGTGA. The V end was cut by 1 base, the J end by 13 bases, with 16 bases between. CDR3 length equals 14 residues. The CDR3 region is CASSLNAGNPGLFF. The DNA for the CDR3 is TGTGCCAGCAGCTTAAATGCAGGGAACCCGGGGCTGTTTTTT.

V is TRBV5-6 and J is TRBJ1-5; D may be TRBD1 (6 bases). Germline CDR1 is SGHDT and CDR2 is YYEEEE. The CDR3 extends over 16 amino acids. V was clipped by 1 base and J by 3 bases, with 14 bases between them. CDR3 amino acids: CASSLSPDRHNQPQHF. The CDR3 nucleotides are TGTGCCAGCAGCTTGTCCCCCGACAGGCACAATCAGCCCCAGCATTTT.

The chain links TRBV6-5 to TRBJ2-4; perhaps TRBD1 as D (5 bases). The germline CDR1 and CDR2 sequences are MNHEY and SVGAGI. This CDR3 comprises 14 residues. V was shortened by 10 bases and J by 4 bases, with 17 bases between the two germline ends. The CDR3 DNA reads as TGTGCCACCCAGGGCCTCATGGGAAAAAACATTCAGTACTTC. This gives the protein CATQGLMGKNIQYF.

The gene calls are TRBV5-6 and TRBJ1-1; no definite D call. CDR1 is SGHDT and CDR2 is YYEEEE in the germline V gene. The V and J ends lost 2 bases and 5 bases respectively, with 7 bases between them. This CDR3 comprises 12 residues. Here the CDR3 DNA reads TGTGCCAGCAGCTTATCCGGAACTGAAGCTTTCTTT. Translating it yields CASSLSGTEAFF.

DNA of the CDR3: TGTGCCAGCAGCCAAGAGGCACAGGGGGCTGGGCAGCCCCAGCATTTT. Translation gives CASSQEAQGAGQPQHF. V and J are TRBV7-2 and TRBJ1-5; 9 positions match TRBD1. This CDR3 has 16 amino acids. The junction had 12 bases not matched to a gene; V was cut back by 5 bases and J by 7 bases. Germline CDR1 SGHTA, CDR2 FQGNSA.

The chain joins TRBV5-1 to TRBJ2-3; D uncertain. Trimming took off 4 bases at V and 6 bases at J, with 12 bases between the two ends. The CDR3 consists of 13 residues. CDR1 and CDR2 from the germline V gene are SGHRS and YFSETQ. Here the CDR3 reads CASSTGPGDTQYF. The CDR3 coding sequence is TGCGCCAGCAGCACCGGCCCCGGGGATACGCAGTATTTT.

This clone turned up a few times. The chain joins TRBV7-9 to TRBJ2-5; D unclear. The CDR3 covers 10 residues. The germline V gene has CDR1 SEHNR and CDR2 FQNEAQ (reference sequence). V was cut by 3 bases and J by 9 bases, with 5 bases left in between. The CDR3 is CASSFGPQYF. The DNA of the CDR3 is TGTGCCAGCAGCTTCGGTCCCCAGTACTTC.

The chain uses TRBV29-1 and TRBJ2-5; 8 bases line up with TRBD1. The CDR3 is made up of 12 amino acids. The V gene's germline CDR1 is SQVTM and CDR2 ANQGSEA. J gave up 12 bases and V 2 bases, and 8 bases lay outside the gene matches. The CDR3 loop is CSVELAGGVKYF. The DNA of the CDR3 is TGCAGCGTTGAACTCGCAGGGGGCGTCAAGTACTTC. Complete variable domain (other parts from reference TRBV29-1 and TRBJ2-5): SAVISQKPSRDICQRGTSLTIQCQVDSQVTMMFWYRQQPGQSLTLIATANQGSEATYESGFVIDKFPISRPNLTFSTLTVSNMSPEDSSIYLCSVELAGGVKYFGPGTRLLVL.

The chain recombines TRBV5-1 with TRBJ2-3; D gene unclear. The CDR3 is 14 residues long. Trimming pared 0 bases from V and 4 bases from J, leaving 9 bases between. Germline CDR1 SGHRS, CDR2 YFSETQ. The CDR3 spells CASSLVGFADTQYF. CDR3 coding DNA: TGCGCCAGCAGCTTGGTGGGGTTCGCAGATACGCAGTATTTT.

The rearrangement uses TRBV7-2 and TRBJ2-3, with D perhaps TRBD2 (6 bases). V dropped 3 bases and J dropped 1 base, with 14 bases sitting between them. CDR1 is SGHTA and CDR2 is FQGNSA in the germline V gene. CDR3 size: 16 residues. CDR3 region: CASSFRRGMGTDTQYF. The CDR3 coding sequence is TGTGCCAGCAGCTTTCGGAGGGGTATGGGCACAGATACGCAGTATTTT.

The chain has TRBV4-1 and TRBJ1-1; D is undetermined. CDR3 length equals 14 residues. Germline V gives CDR1 MGHRA, CDR2 YSYEKL. V was pared by 5 bases and J by 2 bases, with 12 bases between. Here the CDR3 DNA reads TGCGCCAGCAGCGCCAGTAGGGCTAACACTGAAGCTTTCTTT. Encoded protein: CASSASRANTEAFF.

The V and J genes are TRBV5-1 and TRBJ1-1; D is undetermined. Trimming cost V 0 bases and J 5 bases, with 11 bases left between them. The V gene's germline CDR1 is SGHRS and CDR2 YFSETQ. The length of the CDR3 is 14 residues. CDR3 DNA: TGCGCCAGCAGCTTGGAACTCCGGGAGACTGAAGCTTTCTTT. This translates into CASSLELRETEAFF.

This chain connects TRBV18 to TRBJ1-1; D perhaps matches TRBD1 (5 bases). The V gene lost 1 base and the J gene lost 4 bases, with 13 bases spanning the gap. The CDR3 totals 15 residues. Germline V gene lookup returns CDR1 KGHSH and CDR2 LQKENI. CDR3 nucleotides: TGTGCCAGCTCACCACGAGCGGCGGGGCCCACTGAAGCTTTCTTT. The encoded protein is CASSPRAAGPTEAFF. The full variable domain, completed using reference TRBV18 and TRBJ1-1, is NAGVMQNPRHLVRRRGQEARLRCSPMKGHSHVYWYRQLPEEGLKFMVYLQKENIIDESGMPKERFSAEFPKEGPSILRIQQVVRGDSAAYFCASSPRAAGPTEAFFGQGTRLTVV.

The genes are TRBV5-4 and TRBJ1-1; a weak D match, TRBD1 (5 bases). With 0 bases removed from V and 1 base from J, the gap between germline ends came to 7 bases. This CDR3 region has 14 residues. Germline assignment: CDR1 SGHNT and CDR2 YYREEE (reference sequence). CDR3 region: CASSLDQGNTEAFF. CDR3 in DNA: TGTGCCAGCAGCTTGGACCAGGGGAACACTGAAGCTTTCTTT.

This chain uses TRBV7-9 with TRBJ1-2; 7 bases map to TRBD1. The CDR3 has 17 residues. Losses at the gene ends were 1 base for V and 4 bases for J; bases not matched to a gene: 12. Germline V gives CDR1 SEHNR, CDR2 FQNEAQ (reference sequence). The CDR3: CASSLVSAGGMGYGYTF. The CDR3 region has the DNA TGTGCCAGCAGCTTAGTTTCGGCAGGGGGTATGGGCTATGGCTACACCTTC.